Presented here are 20 T cell receptor beta chains from one specimen sequenced in a study of blood T cell repertoires in COVID-19. Generated by immunoSEQ multiplex PCR, the TCRdb table keeps only in-frame clones and is missing some. The sample has approximately 230,000 clones, under 95% seen once; the top ten hold over 1.5%. Sequenced sample: PBMCs or T cells enriched from blood (not recorded which). The origin of the receptors is a woman aged 18-29 years who had recovered from COVID-19.

The chain combines TRBV7-8 with TRBJ2-1; the match to TRBD2 covers 9 bases. The CDR3 is 14 amino acids. The junction had 7 bases not matched to a gene; V was cut back by 4 bases and J by 9 bases. Per germline, CDR1 SGHVS and CDR2 FQNEAQ. CDR3 sequence: CASSSAGTSSEQFF. The CDR3 nucleotides read TGTGCCAGCAGCTCAGCCGGGACTAGCAGTGAGCAGTTCTTC.

The gene calls are TRBV24-1 and TRBJ2-5, with D possibly matching TRBD2 (5 bases). CDR1 is KGHDR, CDR2 SFDVKD, per germline. Trimming took off 10 bases at V and 0 bases at J, with 11 bases between the two ends. The CDR3 is 13 residues long. The CDR3 reads CATAGRYQETQYF. The CDR3 DNA reads TGTGCCACGGCGGGCAGGTACCAAGAGACCCAGTACTTC.

The chain uses TRBV2 and TRBJ1-4, with D uncertain. CDR1 and CDR2 (germline): SNHLY, FYNNEI. CDR3 length equals 14 residues. V was trimmed by 5 bases and J by 8 bases, leaving 15 bases between them. The CDR3 loop reads CASSPVGGREKLFF. The CDR3 DNA is TGTGCCAGCAGTCCAGTGGGAGGGCGGGAAAAACTGTTTTTT. Supplemented by reference TRBV2 and TRBJ1-4, the full variable domain reads EPEVTQTPSHQVTQMGQEVILRCVPISNHLYFYWYRQILGQKVEFLVSFYNNEISEKSEIFDDQFSVERPDGSNFTLKIRSTKLEDSAMYFCASSPVGGREKLFFGSGTQLSVL.

The gene calls are TRBV10-3 and TRBJ2-1; D remains ambiguous. Germline CDR1 reads ENHRY; CDR2 reads SYGVKD. With 4 bases removed from V and 9 bases from J, the gap between germline ends came to 13 bases. CDR3 length: 13 amino acids. The CDR3 sequence is CAISVLPSGEQFF. DNA of the CDR3: TGTGCCATCAGTGTACTTCCTTCGGGTGAGCAGTTCTTC.

The chain uses TRBV7-8 and TRBJ1-2; 7 bases agree with TRBD1. Germline CDR1 and CDR2: SGHVS and FQNEAQ. CDR3 length: 16 residues. Unmatched junction bases numbered 13, after V lost 5 bases and J lost 4 bases. The CDR3 region is CASSLGTALLGYGYTF. The CDR3 nucleotides are TGTGCCAGCAGCCTCGGGACAGCCTTGTTGGGCTATGGCTACACCTTC.

The J gene is TRBJ1-2, the V gene TRBV28; D may be TRBD1 (6 bases). V lost 7 bases, J lost 6 bases, and 18 bases lay in between. This CDR3 has 14 amino acids. Germline V gene sequence: CDR1 MDHEN, CDR2 SYDVKM. DNA for the CDR3: TGTGCCAGCATTAGGCATCAGGCAGGGGATGGCTACACCTTC. Its protein is CASIRHQAGDGYTF.

This chain links TRBV28 with TRBJ1-2; 8 nucleotides match TRBD1. The CDR3 is 15 residues long. Germline V CDR1 and CDR2: MDHEN, SYDVKM. Germline trimming cut 10 bases from V and 0 bases from J; bases unmatched to any gene: 10. CDR3 sequence: CATGERTGTNYGYTF. DNA for the CDR3: TGTGCCACCGGTGAGAGGACAGGGACTAACTATGGCTACACCTTC.

The genes are TRBV4-1 and TRBJ1-5; no firm D call. This CDR3 contains 15 residues. Germline lookup yields CDR1 MGHRA and CDR2 YSYEKL. The V gene lost 0 bases and the J gene lost 7 bases, with 13 bases spanning the gap. The CDR3 loop reads CASSQEPGSGQPQHF. In DNA form, the CDR3 reads TGCGCCAGCAGCCAAGAACCCGGGAGCGGGCAGCCCCAGCATTTT.

This clone has only one observation. The chain recombines TRBV9 with TRBJ2-7; TRBD2 agrees at 9 bases. V shed 0 bases and J 3 bases; nucleotides not matched to a gene: 4. From germline, CDR1 is SGDLS and CDR2 YYNGEE. CDR3 length equals 15 residues. The CDR3 nucleotides are TGTGCCAGCAGCGTAGAGTCTAGCGGGGTCTACGAGCAGTACTTC. Translated: CASSVESSGVYEQYF.

V gene TRBV19 combines with J gene TRBJ2-1; D unresolved. CDR1 LNHDA and CDR2 SQIVND come from the germline V gene (reference sequence). The CDR3 has 16 amino acids. The V gene lost 5 bases and the J gene lost 0 bases, with 14 bases spanning the gap. The DNA for the CDR3 is TGTGCCAGTAGTGCGGATATGAGCCTCTCCTACAATGAGCAGTTCTTC. Translation gives CASSADMSLSYNEQFF.

This clone was recorded a few times. The chain couples TRBV6-2 or TRBV6-3 to TRBJ1-6; a possible D gene is TRBD1 (5 bases). Germline V lookup: CDR1 MNHEY, CDR2 SVGEGT. V gave up 5 bases and J gave up 6 bases, with 11 bases separating them. This CDR3 contains 14 residues. In DNA form, the CDR3 reads TGTGCCAGCAGTCATTTGACAGCTAATTCACCCCTCCACTTT. This translates into CASSHLTANSPLHF.

This clone was detected ten times or more. V is TRBV3-1 (or the pseudogene TRBV3-2) and J is TRBJ1-2; 7 positions agree with TRBD1. The trim removed 4 bases at V and 8 bases at J, leaving 13 bases unmatched. Germline V CDR1 and CDR2: LGHDT, YNNKEL (reference sequence). This CDR3 comprises 15 residues. The CDR3: CASSPGTDRTGGYTF. The CDR3 DNA follows: TGTGCCAGCAGCCCTGGGACAGACAGGACTGGGGGCTACACCTTC.

The chain links TRBV24-1 to TRBJ2-1; the match to TRBD1 covers 7 bases. Looked up from germline, CDR1 is KGHDR and CDR2 is SFDVKD. The CDR3 runs to 16 residues. The V and J ends lost 3 bases and 4 bases, in that order; junction bases with no gene match: 8. CDR3 residues: CATSDTSGTAYNEQFF. The CDR3 coding sequence is TGTGCCACCAGTGATACGTCCGGGACAGCTTACAATGAGCAGTTCTTC.

The chain combines TRBV15 with TRBJ2-5, with TRBD2 matching over 9 bases. The germline gives CDR1 LNHNV, CDR2 YYDKDF (reference sequence). The CDR3 contains 16 residues. V shed 0 bases, J shed 3 bases, and the junction held 5 bases outside the gene matches. In nucleotides, the CDR3 is TGTGCCACCAGCAGAGAGGGTCGGACTAGCGAAGAGACCCAGTACTTC. This sequence encodes CATSREGRTSEETQYF.

This chain links TRBV7-2 with TRBJ2-1; 8 bases are a match to TRBD2. CDR1 is SGHTA and CDR2 is FQGNSA in the germline V gene. Trimming at V came to 5 bases and at J to 10 bases, leaving 7 bases not matched to a gene. The CDR3 runs to 13 residues. The CDR3 DNA follows: TGTGCCAGCAGCCTATCACGGGAGGGCGAGCAGTTCTTC. This sequence encodes CASSLSREGEQFF.

The V call is TRBV27, the J call TRBJ2-7, with D possibly being TRBD1 (6 bases). This CDR3 has 12 amino acids. Germline V CDR1 and CDR2: MNHEY, SMNVEV (reference sequence). The V end lost 6 bases, the J end lost 4 bases, and 10 bases lay between the germline ends. CDR3 nucleotides: TGTGCCAGCAGGACAGGTACTTACGAGCAGTACTTC. Translation: CASRTGTYEQYF.

This sequence joins TRBV2 and TRBJ2-4; a possible D gene is TRBD1 (5 bases). This CDR3 has 15 amino acids. Germline CDR1 reads SNHLY; CDR2 reads FYNNEI. Trimming took 1 base from V and 1 from J, leaving 8 bases between them. CDR3 coding DNA: TGTGCCAGCAGTGAAGAGGGGCTGGCCAAAAACATTCAGTACTTC. Its translation: CASSEEGLAKNIQYF.

V and J are TRBV19 and TRBJ2-1; 7 bases match TRBD1. Germline V CDR1 and CDR2: LNHDA, SQIVND (reference sequence). The ends lost 5 bases at V and 12 bases at J; junction bases unmatched: 4. This CDR3 contains 11 residues. The CDR3 sequence is CASSSHRGQFF. CDR3 nucleotides: TGTGCCAGTAGTTCTCACAGGGGGCAGTTCTTC.

The rearrangement joins TRBV7-2 to TRBJ2-5, with 9 bases that match TRBD1. J lost 0 bases, V lost 5 bases, and 16 bases had no gene match. The CDR3 runs 19 residues. Per the germline V gene, CDR1 is SGHTA and CDR2 is FQGNSA. CDR3 DNA sequence: TGTGCCAGCAGCAAAGGGACAGGGCGCTTTGCCGTCTACCAAGAGACCCAGTACTTC. Protein product: CASSKGTGRFAVYQETQYF.

In the case of this clone: The same CDR3 also results from other DNA sequences found in this sample. The chain joins TRBV5-1 to TRBJ1-1; the D is unclear. The length of the CDR3 is 14 residues. The V end lost 0 bases, the J end lost 1 base, and 7 bases lay between the germline ends. CDR1 is SGHRS, CDR2 YFSETQ, per germline. The CDR3 DNA is TGCGCCAGCAGCTTGGCCAGAGGGAACACTGAAGCTTTCTTT. Its protein is CASSLARGNTEAFF.